This is a list of T cell receptor beta chains from one sample in a study of blood T cells in healthy people across ages. TCRdb independently ran MiXCR on the 5' RACE reads; one entry per CDR3 protein. The sample consists of 650,000 to 900,000 distinct CDR3 sequences, 55% to 65% of them appearing once. Sequences were obtained from blood. The receptors were gathered from a man aged 25-40 years in good health. Both conserved end residues are part of each CDR3. Each record gives: CDR3 length, V gene, D gene, J gene, CDR3 protein. D genes are given only for firm matches.

>12|TRBV20-1|.|TRBJ2-7
CSASNRDYEQYF
>16|TRBV20-1|TRBD1|TRBJ1-6
CSALRGGDRRDSPLHF
>12|TRBV20-1|.|TRBJ1-1
CSAGPRDTEAFF
>15|TRBV6-2/TRBV6-3|.|TRBJ1-2
CASSQPGQVDYGYTF
>13|TRBV29-1|TRBD1|TRBJ2-3
CSVGQGNSDTQYF
>13|TRBV30|TRBD1|TRBJ1-1
CARTGTGNTEAFF
>16|TRBV4-2|.|TRBJ1-1
CASSQEAGASNTEAFF
>15|TRBV5-1|TRBD1|TRBJ2-7
CASGRGQAFSYEQYF
>15|TRBV6-2/TRBV6-3|.|TRBJ2-4
CASPGAPWAKNIQYF
>16|TRBV12-3/TRBV12-4|.|TRBJ2-1
CASSSPLAGSYNEQFF
>18|TRBV12-3/TRBV12-4|TRBD1|TRBJ1-5
CASSLVVWDREGNQPQHF
>14|TRBV20-1|TRBD2|TRBJ2-1
CSAPQGRGAREQFF
>15|TRBV10-3|TRBD1|TRBJ2-2
CAISEQTGWTGELFF
>14|TRBV9|.|TRBJ2-3
CASSVADSADTQYF
>14|TRBV12-3/TRBV12-4|.|.
CASSSGRTPHEQYF
>17|TRBV7-3|TRBD2|TRBJ2-3
CASSFGTSGLSTDTQYF
>16|TRBV9|TRBD2|TRBJ2-1
CASSVDLAGFNNEQFF
>11|TRBV7-2|.|TRBJ2-5
CASSGDLAQYF
>15|TRBV18|TRBD1|TRBJ2-1
CASSWLETGGNEQFF
>15|TRBV20-1|.|TRBJ1-5
CSTPGEISYGQPQHF
>13|TRBV20-1|.|TRBJ1-2
CSASTTGTYGYTF
>15|TRBV5-6|.|TRBJ2-1
CASTHRVWDYNEQFF
>13|TRBV20-1|.|TRBJ1-2
CSARLGFSYGYTF
>14|TRBV29-1|.|TRBJ2-3
CSAGPMGSTDTQYF
>10|TRBV29-1|.|TRBJ1-4
CSVVGEKLFF
>14|TRBV11-3|.|TRBJ2-7
CASSSGTVSSEQYF
>16|TRBV6-5|.|TRBJ1-5
CASSFPGRAGNQPQHF
>15|TRBV11-2|.|TRBJ2-1
CASSLLQFSYNEQFF
>11|TRBV28|.|TRBJ2-1
CASSWHNEQFF
>13|TRBV7-9|.|TRBJ2-7
CAIQRQLSYEQYF
>12|TRBV20-1|.|TRBJ2-5
CSASRTKETQYF
>12|TRBV12-3/TRBV12-4|.|TRBJ2-4
CASSYATSVQYF
>16|TRBV7-3|TRBD1|TRBJ2-2
CASSLPQGASTGELFF
>15|TRBV12-3/TRBV12-4|TRBD1|TRBJ1-2
CASIKPGTGVYGHTF
>15|TRBV27|.|TRBJ1-5
CASRLDSDSHQPQHF
>15|TRBV3-1|TRBD2|TRBJ2-3
CASSPIAGITDTQYF
>13|TRBV4-2|.|TRBJ2-5
CASSQVGAETQYF
>17|TRBV6-5|TRBD1|TRBJ2-5
CASSYRPTGSIQETQYF
>13|TRBV6-5|.|.
CASSPFRAHEQYF
>13|TRBV29-1|.|TRBJ1-1
CSVAKDPNTEAFF
>13|TRBV7-2|.|TRBJ1-2
CASSKQGDYGYTF
>15|TRBV9|TRBD1|TRBJ2-1
CASSVSTGVWNEQFF